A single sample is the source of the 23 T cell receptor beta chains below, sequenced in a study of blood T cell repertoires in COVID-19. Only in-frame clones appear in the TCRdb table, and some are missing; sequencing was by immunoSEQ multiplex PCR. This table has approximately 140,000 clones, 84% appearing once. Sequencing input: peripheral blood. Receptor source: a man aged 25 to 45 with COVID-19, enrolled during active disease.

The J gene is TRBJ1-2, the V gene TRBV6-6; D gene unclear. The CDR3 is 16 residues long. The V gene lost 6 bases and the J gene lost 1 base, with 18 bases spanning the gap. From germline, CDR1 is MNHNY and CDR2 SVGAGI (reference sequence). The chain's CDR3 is CASSRTPPADNYGYTF. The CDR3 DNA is TGTGCCAGCAGCAGAACCCCGCCCGCGGATAACTATGGCTACACCTTC.

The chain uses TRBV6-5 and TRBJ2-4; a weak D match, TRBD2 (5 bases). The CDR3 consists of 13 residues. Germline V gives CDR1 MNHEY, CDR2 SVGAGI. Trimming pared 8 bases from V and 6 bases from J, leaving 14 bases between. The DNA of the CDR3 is TGTGCCAGCGGCGGAGGAGGTACAAACATTCAGTACTTC. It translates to CASGGGGTNIQYF.

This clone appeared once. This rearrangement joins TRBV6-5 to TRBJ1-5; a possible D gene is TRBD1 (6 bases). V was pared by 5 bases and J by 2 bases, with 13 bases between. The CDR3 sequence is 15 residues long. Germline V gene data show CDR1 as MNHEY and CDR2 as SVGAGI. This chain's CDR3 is CASSPRGWGNQPQHF. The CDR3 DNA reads TGTGCCAGCAGTCCCAGGGGCTGGGGCAATCAGCCCCAGCATTTT.

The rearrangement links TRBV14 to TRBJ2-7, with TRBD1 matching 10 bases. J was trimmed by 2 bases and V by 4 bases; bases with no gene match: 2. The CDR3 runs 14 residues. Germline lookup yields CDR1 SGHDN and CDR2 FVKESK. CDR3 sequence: CASSLGQGAYEQYF. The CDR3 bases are TGTGCCAGCAGCCTAGGACAGGGGGCCTACGAGCAGTACTTC.

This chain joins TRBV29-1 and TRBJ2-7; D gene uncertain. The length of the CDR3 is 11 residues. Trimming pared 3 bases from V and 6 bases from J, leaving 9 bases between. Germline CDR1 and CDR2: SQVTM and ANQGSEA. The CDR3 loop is CSVDGFAEQYF. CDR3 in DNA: TGCAGCGTTGACGGGTTCGCCGAGCAGTACTTC.

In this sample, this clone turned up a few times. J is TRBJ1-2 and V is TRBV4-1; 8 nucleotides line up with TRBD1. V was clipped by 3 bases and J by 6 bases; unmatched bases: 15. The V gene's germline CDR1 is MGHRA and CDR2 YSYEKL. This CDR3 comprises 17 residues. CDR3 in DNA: TGCGCCAGCAGCCACCCAATGTCGGGCAGGGGGCAGGATGGCTACACCTTC. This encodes CASSHPMSGRGQDGYTF.

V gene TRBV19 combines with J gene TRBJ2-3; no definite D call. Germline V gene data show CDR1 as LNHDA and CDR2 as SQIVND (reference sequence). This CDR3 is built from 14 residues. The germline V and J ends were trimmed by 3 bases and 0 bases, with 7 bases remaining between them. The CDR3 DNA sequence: TGTGCCAGTAGTATTTCCCTAAGCACAGATACGCAGTATTTT. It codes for CASSISLSTDTQYF.

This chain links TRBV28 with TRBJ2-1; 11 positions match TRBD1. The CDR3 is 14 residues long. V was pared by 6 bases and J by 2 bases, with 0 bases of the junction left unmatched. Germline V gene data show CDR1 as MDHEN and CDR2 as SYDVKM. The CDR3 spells CASRGQGAYNEQFF. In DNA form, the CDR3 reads TGTGCCAGCAGGGGACAGGGGGCCTACAATGAGCAGTTCTTC.

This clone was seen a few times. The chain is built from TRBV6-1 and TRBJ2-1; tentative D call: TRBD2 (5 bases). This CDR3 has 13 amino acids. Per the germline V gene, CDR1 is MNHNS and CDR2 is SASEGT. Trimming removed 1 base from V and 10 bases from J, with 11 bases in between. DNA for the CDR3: TGTGCCAGCAGTGAAGATCCCCGCGGGGAGCAGTTCTTC. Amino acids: CASSEDPRGEQFF.

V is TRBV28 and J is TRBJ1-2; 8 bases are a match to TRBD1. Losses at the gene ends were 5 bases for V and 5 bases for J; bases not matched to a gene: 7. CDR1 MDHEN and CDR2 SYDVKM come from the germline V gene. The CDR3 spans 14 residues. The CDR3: CASSTPDRAYGYTF. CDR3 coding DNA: TGTGCCAGCAGTACCCCGGACAGGGCGTATGGCTACACCTTC.

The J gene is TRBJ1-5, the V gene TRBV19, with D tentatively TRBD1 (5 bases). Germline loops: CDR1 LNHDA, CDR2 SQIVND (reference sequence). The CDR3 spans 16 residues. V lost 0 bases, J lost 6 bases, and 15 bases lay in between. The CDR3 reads CASSIEVRAGFQPQHF. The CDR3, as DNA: TGTGCCAGTAGTATAGAGGTACGGGCAGGGTTTCAGCCCCAGCATTTT.

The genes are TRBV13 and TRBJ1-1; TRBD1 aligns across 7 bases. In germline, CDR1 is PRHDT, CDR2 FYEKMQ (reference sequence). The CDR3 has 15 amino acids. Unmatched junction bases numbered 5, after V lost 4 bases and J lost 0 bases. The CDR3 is CASSSRDRLNTEAFF. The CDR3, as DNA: TGTGCCAGCAGCTCCCGGGACAGATTGAACACTGAAGCTTTCTTT. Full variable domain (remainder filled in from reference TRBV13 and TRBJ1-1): AAGVIQSPRHLIKEKRETATLKCYPIPRHDTVYWYQQGPGQDPQFLISFYEKMQSDKGSIPDRFSAQQFSDYHSELNMSSLELGDSALYFCASSSRDRLNTEAFFGQGTRLTVV.

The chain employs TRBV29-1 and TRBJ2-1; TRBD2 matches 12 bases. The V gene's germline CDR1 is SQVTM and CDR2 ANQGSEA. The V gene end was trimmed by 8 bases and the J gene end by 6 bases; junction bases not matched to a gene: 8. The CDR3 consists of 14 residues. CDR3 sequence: CSFERLAGVNEQFF. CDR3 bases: TGCAGCTTCGAACGACTAGCGGGAGTCAATGAGCAGTTCTTC.

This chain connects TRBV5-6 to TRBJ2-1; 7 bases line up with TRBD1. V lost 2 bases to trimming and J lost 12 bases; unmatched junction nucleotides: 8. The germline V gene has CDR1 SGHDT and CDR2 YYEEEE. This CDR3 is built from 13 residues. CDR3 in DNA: TGTGCCAGCAGCTTCCTTCGACAGGGCTGGCAGTTCTTC. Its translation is CASSFLRQGWQFF. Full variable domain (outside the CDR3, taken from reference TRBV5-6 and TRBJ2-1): DAGVTQSPTHLIKTRGQQVTLRCSPKSGHDTVSWYQQALGQGPQFIFQYYEEEERQRGNFPDRFSGHQFPNYSSELNVNALLLGDSALYLCASSFLRQGWQFFGPGTRLTVL.

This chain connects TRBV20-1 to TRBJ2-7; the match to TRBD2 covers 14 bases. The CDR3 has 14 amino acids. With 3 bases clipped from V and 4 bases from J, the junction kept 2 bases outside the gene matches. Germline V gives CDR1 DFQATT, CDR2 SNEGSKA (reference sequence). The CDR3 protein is CSASRTSGRYEQYF. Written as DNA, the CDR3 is TGCAGTGCTAGTCGGACTAGCGGGAGGTACGAGCAGTACTTC.

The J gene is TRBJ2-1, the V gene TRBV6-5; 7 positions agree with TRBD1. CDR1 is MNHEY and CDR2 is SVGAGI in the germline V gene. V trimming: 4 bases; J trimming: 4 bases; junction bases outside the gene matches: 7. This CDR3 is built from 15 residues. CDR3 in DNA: TGTGCCAGCAGTTCGGGACAGATATTATACAATGAGCAGTTCTTC. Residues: CASSSGQILYNEQFF.

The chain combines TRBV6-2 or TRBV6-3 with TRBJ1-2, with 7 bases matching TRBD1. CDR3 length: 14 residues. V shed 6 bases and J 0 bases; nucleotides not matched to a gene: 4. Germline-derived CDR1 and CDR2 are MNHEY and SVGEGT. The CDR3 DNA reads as TGTGCCAGCAGCCAGACAGGGTCTAACTATGGCTACACCTTC. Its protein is CASSQTGSNYGYTF.

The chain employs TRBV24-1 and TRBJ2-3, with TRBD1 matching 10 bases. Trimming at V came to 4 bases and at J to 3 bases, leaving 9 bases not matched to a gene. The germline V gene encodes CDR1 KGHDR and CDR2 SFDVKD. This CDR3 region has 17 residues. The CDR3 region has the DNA TGTGCCACCAGTGACCCCGGGACAGGGGCGAGAACAGATACGCAGTATTTT. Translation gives CATSDPGTGARTDTQYF.

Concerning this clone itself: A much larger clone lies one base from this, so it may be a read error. The CDR3 sequence is CASSLQGIYGYTF. In DNA form, the CDR3 reads TGTGCCAGCAGCCTACAGGGGATCTATGGCTACACCTTC. V usage is TRBV28 and J usage is TRBJ1-2, with 7 bases lining up with TRBD1. J lost 4 bases, V lost 6 bases, and 5 bases had no gene match. This CDR3 is 13 amino acids long. The germline gives CDR1 MDHEN, CDR2 SYDVKM.

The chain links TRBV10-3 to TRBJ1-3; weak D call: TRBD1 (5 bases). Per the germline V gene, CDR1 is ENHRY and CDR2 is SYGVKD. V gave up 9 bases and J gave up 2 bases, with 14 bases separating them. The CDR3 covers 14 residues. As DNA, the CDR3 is TGTGCCATTACCATCACGGGGGCTGGAAACACCATATATTTT. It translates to CAITITGAGNTIYF.

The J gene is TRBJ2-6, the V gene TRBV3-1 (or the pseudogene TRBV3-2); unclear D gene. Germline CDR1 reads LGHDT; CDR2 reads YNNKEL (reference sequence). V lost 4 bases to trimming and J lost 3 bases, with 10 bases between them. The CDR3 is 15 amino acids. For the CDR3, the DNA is TGTGCCAGCAGCCCGAGCATCGGTGGGGCCAACGTCCTGACTTTC. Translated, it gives CASSPSIGGANVLTF.

As DNA, the CDR3 is TGTGCCAGCAGTTACCGCAACGCGGAACAGTACTTC. It is translated as CASSYRNAEQYF. J is TRBJ2-7 and V is TRBV6-5, with D hard to call. This CDR3 is 12 amino acids long. Germline loops: CDR1 MNHEY, CDR2 SVGAGI. V was cut by 2 bases and J by 10 bases, with 12 bases left in between.

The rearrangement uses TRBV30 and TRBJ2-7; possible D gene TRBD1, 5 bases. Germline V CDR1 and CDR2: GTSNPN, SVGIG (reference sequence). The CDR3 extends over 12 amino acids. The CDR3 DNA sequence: TGTGCGTTGGCAGGGAACTCCTACGAGCAGTACTTC. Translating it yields CALAGNSYEQYF.